This T cell receptor (beta chain) was identified in a study of blood T cell repertoires in COVID-19. Overall study: COVID-19 samples, acute and convalescent, were from the United States, Italy and Spain. From T cells, B-cell-depleted T cells, or PBMCs came the material, which was cDNA or gDNA.

The Seattle patients joined while their infection was active and were tracked longitudinally afterward. Authors' methods: Reference gene primer amplification gave nucleated cell count estimates. Repertoires were generated with immunoSEQ multiplex PCR, while TCRdb's copy carries only in-frame clones and drops some. The V and J calls and clone size were taken over from that table, and D and trimming were inferred from the DNA. The data hold around 250,000 clones, with 90% observed a single time. With 4 bases removed from V and 5 bases from J, the gap between germline ends came to 12 bases. CDR3 length: 14 residues. Germline V gene sequence: CDR1 MNHEY, CDR2 SVGEGT.

This sequence joins TRBV6-2 or TRBV6-3 and TRBJ1-5; D is possibly TRBD1 (5 bases). The origin of this receptor is a woman aged 55 to 70 with COVID-19, enrolled during active disease. Sequences were obtained from peripheral blood. The DNA for the CDR3 is TGTGCCAGCAGTTTACAGGCAGAGTATCAGCCCCAGCATTTT. It encodes CASSLQAEYQPQHF.